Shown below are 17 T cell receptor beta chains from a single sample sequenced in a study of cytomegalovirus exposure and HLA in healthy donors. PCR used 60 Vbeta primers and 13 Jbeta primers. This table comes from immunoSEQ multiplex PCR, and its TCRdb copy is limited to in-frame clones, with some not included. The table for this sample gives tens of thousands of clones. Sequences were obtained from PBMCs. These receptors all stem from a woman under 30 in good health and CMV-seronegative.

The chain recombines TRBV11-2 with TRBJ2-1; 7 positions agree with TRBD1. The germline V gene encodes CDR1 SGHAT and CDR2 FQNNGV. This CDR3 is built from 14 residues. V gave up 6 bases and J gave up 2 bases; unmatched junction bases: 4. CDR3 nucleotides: TGTGCCAGCAGTACCGACAGGGCCTACAATGAGCAGTTCTTC. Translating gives CASSTDRAYNEQFF.

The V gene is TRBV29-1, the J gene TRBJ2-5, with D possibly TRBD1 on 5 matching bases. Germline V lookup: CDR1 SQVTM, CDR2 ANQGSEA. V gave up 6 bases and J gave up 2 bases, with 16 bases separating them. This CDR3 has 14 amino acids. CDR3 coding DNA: TGCAGCGTCGAGGACACGACACGACAAGAGACCCAGTACTTC. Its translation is CSVEDTTRQETQYF.

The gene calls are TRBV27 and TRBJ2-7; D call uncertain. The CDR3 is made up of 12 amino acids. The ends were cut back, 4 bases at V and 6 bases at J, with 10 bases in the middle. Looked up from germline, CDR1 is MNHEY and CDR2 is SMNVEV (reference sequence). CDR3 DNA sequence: TGTGCCAGCAGTTCGCGTAGTCGCGAGCAGTACTTC. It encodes CASSSRSREQYF.

The CDR3 DNA is TGTGCCAGCAGACACTCTGGGGCCAACGTCCTGACTTTC. It yields the protein CASRHSGANVLTF. J is TRBJ2-6 and V is TRBV14; D is uncertain. The CDR3 loop spans 13 amino acids. Trimming stripped 6 bases from V and 0 bases from J, with 3 bases between. The germline V gene encodes CDR1 SGHDN and CDR2 FVKESK.

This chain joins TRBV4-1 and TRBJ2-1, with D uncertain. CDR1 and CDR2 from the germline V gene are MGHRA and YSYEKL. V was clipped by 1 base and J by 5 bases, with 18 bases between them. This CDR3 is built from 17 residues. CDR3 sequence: CASSQVDLGFTDNEQFF. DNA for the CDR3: TGCGCCAGCAGCCAAGTGGATCTAGGATTTACCGACAATGAGCAGTTCTTC.

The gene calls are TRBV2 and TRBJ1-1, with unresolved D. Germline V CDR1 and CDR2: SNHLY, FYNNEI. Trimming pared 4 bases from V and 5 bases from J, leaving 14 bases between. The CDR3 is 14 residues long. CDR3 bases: TGTGCCAGCAGTGGGGAGGTCCGGAGGACTGAAGCTTTCTTT. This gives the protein CASSGEVRRTEAFF.

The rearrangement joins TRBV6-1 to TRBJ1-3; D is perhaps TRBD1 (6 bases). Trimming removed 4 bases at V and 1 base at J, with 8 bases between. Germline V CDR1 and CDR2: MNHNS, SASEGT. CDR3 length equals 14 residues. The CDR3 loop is CASSVTGSGNTIYF. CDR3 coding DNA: TGTGCCAGCAGTGTAACAGGGTCTGGAAACACCATATATTTT.

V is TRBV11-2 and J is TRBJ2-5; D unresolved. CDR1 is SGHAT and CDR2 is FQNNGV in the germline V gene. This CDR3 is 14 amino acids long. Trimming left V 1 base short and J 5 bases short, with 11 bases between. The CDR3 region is CASSLVAAGETQYF. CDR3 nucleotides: TGTGCCAGCAGCTTAGTTGCCGCCGGGGAGACCCAGTACTTC.

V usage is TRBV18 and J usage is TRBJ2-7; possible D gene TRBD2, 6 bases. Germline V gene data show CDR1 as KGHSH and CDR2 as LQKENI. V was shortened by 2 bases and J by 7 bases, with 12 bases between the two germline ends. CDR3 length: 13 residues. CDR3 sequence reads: CASSPFGGTEQYF. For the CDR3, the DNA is TGTGCCAGCTCACCATTCGGCGGGACGGAGCAGTACTTC.

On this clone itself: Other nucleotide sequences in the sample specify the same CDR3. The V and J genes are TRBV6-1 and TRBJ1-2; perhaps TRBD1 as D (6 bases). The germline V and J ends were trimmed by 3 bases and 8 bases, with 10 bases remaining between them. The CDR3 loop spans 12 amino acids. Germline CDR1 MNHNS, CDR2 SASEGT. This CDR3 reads CASSDRGYGYTF. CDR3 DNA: TGTGCCAGCAGTGACAGGGGTTACGGCTACACCTTC.

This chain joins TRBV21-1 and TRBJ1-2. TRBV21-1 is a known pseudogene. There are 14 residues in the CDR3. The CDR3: CASSPRGGSYGYTF. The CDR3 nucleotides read TGTGCCAGCAGCCCCCGGGGGGGTAGCTATGGCTACACCTTC.

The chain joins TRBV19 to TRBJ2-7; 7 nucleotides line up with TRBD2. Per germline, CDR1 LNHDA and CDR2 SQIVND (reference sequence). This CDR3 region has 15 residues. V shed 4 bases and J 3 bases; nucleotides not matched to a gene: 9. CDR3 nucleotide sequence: TGTGCCAGTAGTAAAACTACCGGACTAGGCTACGAGCAGTACTTC. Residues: CASSKTTGLGYEQYF. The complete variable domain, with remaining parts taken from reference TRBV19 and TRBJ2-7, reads DGGITQSPKYLFRKEGQNVTLSCEQNLNHDAMYWYRQDPGQGLRLIYYSQIVNDFQKGDIAEGYSVSREKKESFPLTVTSAQKNPTAFYLCASSKTTGLGYEQYFGPGTRLTVT.

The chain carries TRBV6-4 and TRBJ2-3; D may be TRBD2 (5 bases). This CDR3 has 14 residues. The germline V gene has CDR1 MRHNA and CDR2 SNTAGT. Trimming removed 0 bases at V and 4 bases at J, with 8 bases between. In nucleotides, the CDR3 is TGTGCCAGCAGTGACTCGCTAGCCCCAGATACGCAGTATTTT. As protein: CASSDSLAPDTQYF.

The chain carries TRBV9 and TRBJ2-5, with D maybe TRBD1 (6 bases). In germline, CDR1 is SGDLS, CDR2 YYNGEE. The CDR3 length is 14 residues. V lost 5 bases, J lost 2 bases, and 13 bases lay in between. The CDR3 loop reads CASSIQGSQETQYF. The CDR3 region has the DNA TGTGCCAGCAGTATACAGGGAAGTCAAGAGACCCAGTACTTC.

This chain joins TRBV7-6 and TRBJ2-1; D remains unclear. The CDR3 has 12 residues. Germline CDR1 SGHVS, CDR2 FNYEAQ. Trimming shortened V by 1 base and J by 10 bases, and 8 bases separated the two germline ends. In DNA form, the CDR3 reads TGTGCCAGCAGCTTAGGCCCTCGGGAGCAGTTCTTC. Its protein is CASSLGPREQFF.

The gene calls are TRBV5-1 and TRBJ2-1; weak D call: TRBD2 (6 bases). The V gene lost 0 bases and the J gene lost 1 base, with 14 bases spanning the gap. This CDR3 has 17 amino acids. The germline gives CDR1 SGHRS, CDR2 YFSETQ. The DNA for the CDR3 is TGCGCCAGCAGCTTGGGTTGGGGCGGGGTTTCCTACAATGAGCAGTTCTTC. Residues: CASSLGWGGVSYNEQFF.

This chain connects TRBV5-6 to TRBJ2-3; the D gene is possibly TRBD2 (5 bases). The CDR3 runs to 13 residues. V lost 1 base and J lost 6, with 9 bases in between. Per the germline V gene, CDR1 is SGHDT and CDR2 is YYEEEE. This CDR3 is CASSLLSGDTQYF. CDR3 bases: TGTGCCAGCAGCTTGTTGTCGGGGGATACGCAGTATTTT.